The 21 T cell receptor beta chains below all came from one sample that was sequenced in a study of blood T cell repertoires in COVID-19. Libraries were prepared by immunoSEQ multiplex PCR; TCRdb keeps only in-frame clonotypes and omits some of them. The top ten hold less than 5.5% of the sample, which has 250,000 to 300,000 clones, approximately 80% seen once. The sequencing input was PBMCs or T cells enriched from blood (not recorded which). The receptors come from a man in his forties who had been exposed to COVID-19.

This clone was detected many times. The CDR3 loop is CASSVGLGVVIKSTDTQYF. The CDR3 coding sequence is TGTGCCAGCAGCGTAGGGTTGGGCGTAGTGATTAAAAGCACAGATACGCAGTATTTT. This sequence joins TRBV9 and TRBJ2-3; unclear D gene. Per the germline V gene, CDR1 is SGDLS and CDR2 is YYNGEE. V lost 0 bases, J lost 0 bases, and 20 bases lay in between. The CDR3 runs to 19 residues.

The rearrangement links TRBV15 to TRBJ1-5, with D maybe TRBD1 (5 bases). The CDR3 contains 14 residues. V was pared by 4 bases and J by 4 bases, with 11 bases between. Germline loops: CDR1 LNHNV, CDR2 YYDKDF (reference sequence). The CDR3 loop is CATSNRRVNQPQHF. In nucleotides, the CDR3 is TGTGCCACCAGCAATCGCAGGGTTAATCAGCCCCAGCATTTT. Full variable domain (rest looked up from reference TRBV15 and TRBJ1-5): DAMVIQNPRYQVTQFGKPVTLSCSQTLNHNVMYWYQQKSSQAPKLLFHYYDKDFNNEADTPDNFQSRRPNTSFCFLDIRSPGLGDTAMYLCATSNRRVNQPQHFGDGTRLSIL.

This chain connects TRBV12-3 or TRBV12-4 to TRBJ1-1; D gene unclear. CDR3 size: 13 residues. V lost 7 bases, J lost 1 base, and 10 bases lay in between. The CDR3 DNA sequence: TGTGCCAGCACATCAATAGAGAACACTGAAGCTTTCTTT. Translation: CASTSIENTEAFF.

The chain joins TRBV19 to TRBJ1-2; 10 bases match TRBD1. CDR1 LNHDA and CDR2 SQIVND come from the germline V gene (reference sequence). The CDR3 is made up of 15 amino acids. V shed 7 bases and J 5 bases; nucleotides not matched to a gene: 10. The CDR3 DNA reads as TGTGCCAGTATGCCACTGACAGGGGGCGAGTATGGCTACACCTTC. Its protein product is CASMPLTGGEYGYTF.

The V gene is TRBV2, the J gene TRBJ2-5; D is perhaps TRBD2 (6 bases). The CDR3 consists of 15 residues. Germline V gene sequence: CDR1 SNHLY, CDR2 FYNNEI. Deletions cut 6 bases from V and 4 bases from J, with 18 bases between. This CDR3 is CASRSPGRRGETQYF. CDR3 in DNA: TGTGCCAGCAGGAGTCCCGGGAGAAGGGGAGAGACCCAGTACTTC.

V usage is TRBV6-5 and J usage is TRBJ2-7; 7 bases align to TRBD2. Trimming cost V 2 bases and J 2 bases; bases outside gene matches: 9. Germline V gives CDR1 MNHEY, CDR2 SVGAGI. CDR3 length: 16 residues. CDR3 sequence (DNA): TGTGCCAGCAGTTACGCCCTAGGAGCGGGGACCTACGAGCAGTACTTC. Residues: CASSYALGAGTYEQYF.

This chain uses TRBV10-2 with TRBJ1-2; 8 nucleotides agree with TRBD1. CDR3 size: 15 residues. V dropped 3 bases and J dropped 3; count of bases not matched to a gene: 6. CDR1 is WSHSY and CDR2 is SAAADI in the germline V gene. The CDR3 sequence: CASSELTGGDYGYTF. As DNA, the CDR3 is TGCGCCAGCAGTGAACTCACAGGGGGAGACTATGGCTACACCTTC.

This clone was seen a few times. V and J are TRBV9 and TRBJ2-3, with a possible D match to TRBD1 (6 bases). Germline V lookup: CDR1 SGDLS, CDR2 YYNGEE. The CDR3 is made up of 14 amino acids. The V and J ends lost 3 bases and 1 base respectively, with 9 bases between them. The CDR3 protein is CASSAAGGTDTQYF. Here the CDR3 DNA reads TGTGCCAGCAGCGCCGCAGGGGGCACAGATACGCAGTATTTT.

The chain uses TRBV7-9 and TRBJ1-2, with D perhaps matching TRBD1 (6 bases). Trimming took off 5 bases at V and 2 bases at J, with 9 bases between the two ends. Germline-derived CDR1 and CDR2 are SEHNR and FQNEAQ (reference sequence). The CDR3 extends over 13 amino acids. The CDR3 nucleotides are TGTGCCAGCAGCAAACAGGGAAACTATGGCTACACCTTC. It specifies CASSKQGNYGYTF.

The chain has TRBV13 and TRBJ2-3, with D perhaps TRBD1 (6 bases). There are 15 residues in the CDR3. CDR1 and CDR2 from the germline V gene are PRHDT and FYEKMQ (reference sequence). V gave up 5 bases and J gave up 5 bases, with 17 bases separating them. As DNA, the CDR3 is TGTGCCAGCAGCATGACTCAGGGGTTGGTAGATACGCAGTATTTT. Translation: CASSMTQGLVDTQYF.

The chain uses TRBV11-2 and TRBJ2-6; tentative D call: TRBD1 (6 bases). The CDR3 loop spans 19 amino acids. Trimming removed 5 bases at V and 0 bases at J, with 20 bases between. Germline-derived CDR1 and CDR2 are SGHAT and FQNNGV. The CDR3 DNA reads TGTGCCAGCAGCAATTTTTGGGGCACAGGGAGCTCTGGGGCCAACGTCCTGACTTTC. As protein: CASSNFWGTGSSGANVLTF.

The chain joins TRBV18 to TRBJ1-4; no clear D. The length of the CDR3 is 15 residues. The germline gives CDR1 KGHSH, CDR2 LQKENI. Trimming removed 6 bases at V and 8 bases at J, with 19 bases between. This CDR3 reads CASSPGYGPDEKLFF. CDR3 nucleotide sequence: TGTGCCAGCTCCCCGGGGTATGGTCCGGACGAAAAACTGTTTTTT. Combining the CDR3 with reference TRBV18 and TRBJ1-4 gives the whole variable domain NAGVMQNPRHLVRRRGQEARLRCSPMKGHSHVYWYRQLPEEGLKFMVYLQKENIIDESGMPKERFSAEFPKEGPSILRIQQVVRGDSAAYFCASSPGYGPDEKLFFGSGTQLSVL.

The table lists this clone with a count of one. This chain connects TRBV12-3 or TRBV12-4 to TRBJ2-7; 7 bases align to TRBD2. This CDR3 region has 13 residues. V lost 6 bases, J lost 4 bases, and 6 bases stayed unmatched. CDR3 region: CASSLTGGYEQYF. The CDR3 bases are TGTGCCAGCAGCTTGACGGGAGGATACGAGCAGTACTTC.

The chain combines TRBV5-1 with TRBJ2-1; D is possibly TRBD2 (5 bases). With 1 base removed from V and 0 bases from J, the gap between germline ends came to 8 bases. The CDR3 has 15 amino acids. Germline CDR1 is SGHRS and CDR2 is YFSETQ. The DNA of the CDR3 is TGCGCCAGCAGCTTGTCGGGGAACTCCTACAATGAGCAGTTCTTC. Its translation is CASSLSGNSYNEQFF.

This clone appeared many times. The V gene is TRBV2, the J gene TRBJ1-1; 8 nucleotides align to TRBD1. The CDR3 covers 12 residues. Germline CDR1 reads SNHLY; CDR2 reads FYNNEI. With V trimmed by 2 bases and J by 10 bases, 3 bases remained unmatched. CDR3 amino acids: CASSEMDRAAFF. The DNA for the CDR3 is TGTGCCAGCAGTGAAATGGACAGGGCAGCTTTCTTT.

The chain combines TRBV5-1 with TRBJ2-7; possibly TRBD1 for D (6 bases). The CDR3 sequence is 11 residues long. Germline CDR1 reads SGHRS; CDR2 reads YFSETQ. V was pared by 6 bases and J by 11 bases, with 15 bases between. As DNA, the CDR3 is TGCGCCAGCAAACAGGGTTTGGTGGAGTACTTC. Amino acids: CASKQGLVEYF.

The genes are TRBV18 and TRBJ1-5; no firm D call. The CDR3 contains 16 residues. The V gene's germline CDR1 is KGHSH and CDR2 LQKENI. The germline V and J ends were trimmed by 3 bases and 0 bases, with 12 bases remaining between them. This chain's CDR3 is CASSPVPSYSNQPQHF. Here the CDR3 DNA reads TGTGCCAGCTCACCGGTCCCATCCTATAGCAATCAGCCCCAGCATTTT. Full variable domain (remainder filled in from reference TRBV18 and TRBJ1-5): NAGVMQNPRHLVRRRGQEARLRCSPMKGHSHVYWYRQLPEEGLKFMVYLQKENIIDESGMPKERFSAEFPKEGPSILRIQQVVRGDSAAYFCASSPVPSYSNQPQHFGDGTRLSIL.

The chain has TRBV5-6 and TRBJ2-7; TRBD2 matches at 9 bases. Trimming removed 5 bases from V and 2 bases from J; junction bases left unmatched: 14. This CDR3 spans 17 amino acids. In germline, CDR1 is SGHDT, CDR2 YYEEEE. The CDR3, as DNA: TGTGCCAGCAGGACGGCTGACCTGACTAGCGGCACCTACGAGCAGTACTTC. Protein product: CASRTADLTSGTYEQYF.

The CDR3 bases are TGCGCCAGCAGCCAAGGGGACAGGAGGCTCTCCTACGAGCAGTACTTC. Translated, it gives CASSQGDRRLSYEQYF. The V gene is TRBV4-1, the J gene TRBJ2-7; 8 bases agree with TRBD1. This CDR3 is built from 16 residues. Per the germline V gene, CDR1 is MGHRA and CDR2 is YSYEKL. The V and J ends lost 1 base and 0 bases, in that order; junction bases with no gene match: 5.

V gene TRBV9 combines with J gene TRBJ2-3; TRBD2 aligns across 8 bases. The germline CDR1 and CDR2 sequences are SGDLS and YYNGEE. The CDR3 covers 15 residues. V was clipped by 1 base and J by 2 bases; unmatched bases: 3. CDR3 amino acids: CASSVSGGYTDTQYF. CDR3 in DNA: TGTGCCAGCAGCGTAAGCGGGGGATACACAGATACGCAGTATTTT.

The chain couples TRBV5-4 to TRBJ2-4, with unresolved D. The CDR3 is 16 amino acids. CDR1 SGHNT and CDR2 YYREEE come from the germline V gene (reference sequence). Trimming removed 0 bases from V and 0 bases from J, with 10 bases in between. The CDR3 nucleotides read TGTGCCAGCAGCTTGGCCGGAGAACTAGCCAAAAACATTCAGTACTTC. Amino acids: CASSLAGELAKNIQYF.